Following are 14 T cell receptor beta chains from one sample sequenced in a study of early T cells in non-severe SARS-CoV-2 infection. From the 5' RACE reads, TCRdb called clonotypes with MiXCR, one entry per CDR3 protein. The table includes some 40,000 distinct CDR3 sequences, 5.5% detected once. The sequenced sample was whole blood, obtained at baseline. Receptors originate from an adult who was a healthcare worker with PCR-confirmed SARS-CoV-2 infection or an uninfected control (not recorded which).

This clonotype was counted ten times or more. The chain recombines TRBV9 with TRBJ2-1; D could derive from TRBD1 or TRBD2 (6 bases each). This CDR3 comprises 15 residues. Germline-derived CDR1 and CDR2 are SGDLS and YYNGEE. With 2 bases removed from V and 6 bases from J, the gap between germline ends came to 15 bases. The CDR3 protein is CASSVALGGGNEQFF. In DNA form, the CDR3 reads TGTGCCAGCAGCGTCGCCTTGGGGGGCGGCAATGAGCAGTTCTTC.

In its sample, this clonotype ranks as medium-sized. The chain combines TRBV12-3 or TRBV12-4 with TRBJ2-1; 7 bases align to TRBD2. The CDR3 length is 15 residues. Germline trimming cut 5 bases from V and 5 bases from J; bases unmatched to any gene: 9. CDR3 sequence (DNA): TGTGCCAGCAGTCCCGGACTAGTGAGGGACAATGAGCAGTTCTTC. Encoded protein: CASSPGLVRDNEQFF.

This sequence joins TRBV20-1 and TRBJ2-7, with 7 bases that match TRBD2. The CDR3 contains 14 residues. CDR1 DFQATT and CDR2 SNEGSKA come from the germline V gene (reference sequence). Trimming at V came to 3 bases and at J to 3 bases, leaving 8 bases not matched to a gene. The CDR3 bases are TGCAGTGCTAGCCCCCCCCTAGCGGTCTACGAGCAGTACTTC. This codes for CSASPPLAVYEQYF.

This clonotype was detected a few times. This chain joins TRBV12-3 or TRBV12-4 and TRBJ1-2; 10 bases fit TRBD1. V gave up 4 bases and J gave up 12 bases; unmatched junction bases: 2. CDR3 length equals 11 residues. The DNA for the CDR3 is TGTGCCAGCAGTTCCGGGACAGGGGACACCTTC. This translates into CASSSGTGDTF.

This clonotype was counted ten times or more. This chain uses TRBV12-5 with TRBJ1-5; D is perhaps TRBD1 (5 bases). The CDR3 has 15 residues. Trimming took off 6 bases at V and 4 bases at J, with 16 bases between the two ends. CDR1 and CDR2 (germline): LGHNT, FRNRAP. The DNA for the CDR3 is TGTGCTAGTGGCGACAACAGGTTTTCGAATCAGCCCCAGCATTTT. Its protein is CASGDNRFSNQPQHF.

This clonotype was counted many times. This chain joins TRBV30 and TRBJ1-2; D remains ambiguous. The V gene lost 7 bases and the J gene lost 8 bases, with 20 bases spanning the gap. Germline CDR1 is GTSNPN and CDR2 is SVGIG (reference sequence). The CDR3 length is 13 residues. The CDR3 DNA follows: TGTGCCTCCCGCCTAAGCCCTCTGGGGGGCTACACCTTC. It specifies CASRLSPLGGYTF.

This chain links TRBV27 with TRBJ1-6; unclear D gene. Deletions cut 5 bases from V and 8 bases from J, with 10 bases between. The CDR3 consists of 13 residues. Germline loops: CDR1 MNHEY, CDR2 SMNVEV (reference sequence). The CDR3 DNA follows: TGTGCCAGCAGTGTAACTCATTATTCACCCCTCCACTTT. As protein: CASSVTHYSPLHF.

This clonotype was counted ten times or more. CDR3 protein: CASSQGGTGYSPLHF. DNA for the CDR3: TGCGCCAGCAGCCAAGGAGGGACAGGGTATTCACCCCTCCACTTT. The V and J genes are TRBV4-3 and TRBJ1-6; 9 positions match TRBD1. Germline V gives CDR1 LGHNA, CDR2 YSLEER. Unmatched junction bases numbered 3, after V lost 1 base and J lost 8 bases. This CDR3 has 15 residues.

At least ten counts were recorded for this clonotype. The chain is built from TRBV19 and TRBJ2-4, with 9 bases matching TRBD1. The CDR3 is 16 amino acids. The ends lost 5 bases at V and 0 bases at J; junction bases unmatched: 5. Germline V gene lookup returns CDR1 LNHDA and CDR2 SQIVND (reference sequence). The CDR3 spells CASSHRGQVAKNIQYF. CDR3 DNA sequence: TGTGCCAGTAGTCACAGGGGGCAGGTAGCCAAAAACATTCAGTACTTC. Supplemented by reference TRBV19 and TRBJ2-4, the full variable domain reads DGGITQSPKYLFRKEGQNVTLSCEQNLNHDAMYWYRQDPGQGLRLIYYSQIVNDFQKGDIAEGYSVSREKKESFPLTVTSAQKNPTAFYLCASSHRGQVAKNIQYFGAGTRLSVL.

This clonotype was recorded at least ten times. The chain joins TRBV30 to TRBJ1-4, with D maybe TRBD1 (5 bases). The length of the CDR3 is 14 residues. Per the germline V gene, CDR1 is GTSNPN and CDR2 is SVGIG (reference sequence). Trimming removed 7 bases at V and 5 bases at J, with 17 bases between. The CDR3 loop reads CAYHSPGPNEKLFF. The CDR3 bases are TGTGCCTACCACTCGCCGGGACCGAATGAAAAACTGTTTTTT.

This clonotype was recorded at least ten times. The J gene is TRBJ2-7, the V gene TRBV5-6; no firm D call. V was pared by 3 bases and J by 7 bases, with 14 bases between. The CDR3 runs 13 residues. The germline gives CDR1 SGHDT, CDR2 YYEEEE. The CDR3 here is CASSSGRMREQYF. In DNA, the CDR3 is TGTGCCAGCAGCTCGGGCCGGATGAGGGAGCAGTACTTC.

The chain combines TRBV15 with TRBJ2-1, with TRBD2 matching 8 bases. The CDR3 extends over 18 amino acids. Per the germline V gene, CDR1 is LNHNV and CDR2 is YYDKDF (reference sequence). V shed 0 bases, J shed 8 bases, and the junction held 15 bases outside the gene matches. The CDR3 here is CATSREMRTGTSVDEQFF. The CDR3 bases are TGTGCCACCAGCAGAGAGATGAGGACCGGGACTAGTGTCGATGAGCAGTTCTTC.

This clonotype was counted at least ten times. The V gene is TRBV10-3, the J gene TRBJ1-5; no reliable D call. Per the germline V gene, CDR1 is ENHRY and CDR2 is SYGVKD. V lost 8 bases and J lost 0, with 14 bases in between. The CDR3 is made up of 15 amino acids. The CDR3, as DNA: TGTGCCATCGGCAAGGACGGCCTTAGCAATCAGCCCCAGCATTTT. Amino acids: CAIGKDGLSNQPQHF.

This clonotype was recorded many times. The chain carries TRBV6-6 and TRBJ2-7; 11 nucleotides align to TRBD2. Trimming removed 6 bases from V and 2 bases from J; junction bases left unmatched: 6. The CDR3 spans 15 residues. Germline CDR1 MNHNY, CDR2 SVGAGI (reference sequence). In DNA, the CDR3 is TGTGCCAGCAGATCCGGGACTAGCGGTACCTACGAGCAGTACTTC. It yields the protein CASRSGTSGTYEQYF.